Each of the 16 T cell receptor beta chains below was sequenced from the same sample in a study of cytomegalovirus exposure and HLA in healthy donors. The PCR ran on 60 Vbeta and 13 Jbeta primers. The protocol was immunoSEQ multiplex PCR, while the TCRdb copy is restricted to in-frame clones and leaves out a portion. Its clone listing holds approximately 210,000 clones. Sequencing input: PBMCs. Every receptor here comes from a woman between 25 and 40 years old in good health and CMV-seropositive.

This sequence joins TRBV7-9 and TRBJ2-3, with 7 bases fitting TRBD2. The CDR3 is made up of 17 amino acids. V lost 2 bases and J lost 2; bases outside the gene matches: 10. Looked up from germline, CDR1 is SEHNR and CDR2 is FQNEAQ (reference sequence). CDR3 region: CASSLPRRGSTTDTQYF. As DNA, the CDR3 is TGTGCCAGCAGCTTACCACGGCGGGGGTCCACCACAGATACGCAGTATTTT.

V gene TRBV2 combines with J gene TRBJ2-7, with 12 positions matching TRBD1. The germline CDR1 and CDR2 sequences are SNHLY and FYNNEI. This CDR3 has 14 residues. Trimming took 6 bases from V and 7 from J; bases not matched to a gene: 7. In DNA form, the CDR3 reads TGTGCCAGCAGAGCGGGACAGGGGGCGACTGAGCAGTACTTC. This translates into CASRAGQGATEQYF.

The chain recombines TRBV7-9 with TRBJ2-7, with TRBD1 matching 11 bases. CDR3 length: 19 residues. The germline gives CDR1 SEHNR, CDR2 FQNEAQ (reference sequence). Trimming cost V 5 bases and J 3 bases; bases outside gene matches: 18. In DNA, the CDR3 is TGTGCCAGCAGCACCCCCGGACAGGGGGCTTACTCCGACATCTACGAGCAGTACTTC. Residues: CASSTPGQGAYSDIYEQYF.

The V gene is TRBV7-2, the J gene TRBJ1-6; maybe TRBD1 (6 bases). V was trimmed by 2 bases and J by 10 bases, leaving 18 bases between them. The germline V gene encodes CDR1 SGHTA and CDR2 FQGNSA. The CDR3 has 16 amino acids. The CDR3 spells CASSLLTGRRGSPLHF. CDR3 coding DNA: TGTGCCAGCAGCTTACTCACAGGGAGACGAGGATCACCCCTCCACTTT.

This chain links TRBV25-1 with TRBJ2-7; 7 bases are a match to TRBD2. The V and J ends lost 4 bases and 3 bases, in that order; junction bases with no gene match: 9. Germline V gene data show CDR1 as MGHDK and CDR2 as SYGVNS. The CDR3 is 15 residues long. Here the CDR3 reads CASSGAGAGRYEQYF. Written as DNA, the CDR3 is TGTGCCAGCAGTGGGGCGGGAGCCGGACGCTACGAGCAGTACTTC.

V and J are TRBV12-5 and TRBJ1-5; D perhaps matches TRBD1 (6 bases). The CDR3 has 15 amino acids. The germline V gene has CDR1 LGHNT and CDR2 FRNRAP. Trimming pared 2 bases from V and 5 bases from J, leaving 13 bases between. The CDR3 region is CASGLTGPGDQPQHF. The CDR3 DNA is TGTGCTAGTGGTTTGACAGGGCCAGGGGATCAGCCCCAGCATTTT.

The rearrangement joins TRBV18 to TRBJ2-2; TRBD1 is a possible D gene (5 bases). The CDR3 spans 14 residues. V was trimmed by 5 bases and J by 3 bases, leaving 10 bases between them. Germline V lookup: CDR1 KGHSH, CDR2 LQKENI. This CDR3 reads CASSTKGDTGELFF. The CDR3 DNA is TGTGCCAGCTCAACGAAAGGGGACACCGGGGAGCTGTTTTTT. The full variable domain, rest sourced from reference TRBV18 and TRBJ2-2, is NAGVMQNPRHLVRRRGQEARLRCSPMKGHSHVYWYRQLPEEGLKFMVYLQKENIIDESGMPKERFSAEFPKEGPSILRIQQVVRGDSAAYFCASSTKGDTGELFFGEGSRLTVL.

V and J are TRBV19 and TRBJ1-1, with D possibly matching TRBD1 (5 bases). CDR1 and CDR2 (germline): LNHDA, SQIVND (reference sequence). Trimming removed 7 bases from V and 1 base from J, with 13 bases in between. The CDR3 is made up of 14 amino acids. CDR3 amino acids: CASTLGGENTEAFF. Written as DNA, the CDR3 is TGTGCCAGTACCCTGGGGGGGGAGAACACTGAAGCTTTCTTT.

This chain connects TRBV7-9 to TRBJ2-5; 7 bases are a match to TRBD1. Per germline, CDR1 SEHNR and CDR2 FQNEAQ (reference sequence). The length of the CDR3 is 15 residues. Germline trimming cut 0 bases from V and 2 bases from J; bases unmatched to any gene: 3. This CDR3 is CASSLAGQPQETQYF. The CDR3 bases are TGTGCCAGCAGCTTAGCGGGACAGCCACAAGAGACCCAGTACTTC. The entire variable domain, with the rest obtained from reference TRBV7-9 and TRBJ2-5, is as follows: DTGVSQNPRHKITKRGQNVTFRCDPISEHNRLYWYRQTLGQGPEFLTYFQNEAQLEKSRLLSDRFSAERPKGSFSTLEIQRTEQGDSAMYLCASSLAGQPQETQYFGPGTRLLVL.

The V call is TRBV6-6, the J call TRBJ1-4; tentatively, D is TRBD1 (5 bases). Per the germline V gene, CDR1 is MNHNY and CDR2 is SVGAGI (reference sequence). V was clipped by 0 bases and J by 7 bases, with 12 bases between them. CDR3 size: 15 residues. The CDR3 DNA reads as TGTGCCAGCAGTTACTCGGGGGGGGAGGCTGAAAAACTGTTTTTT. It encodes CASSYSGGEAEKLFF.

The chain combines TRBV11-3 with TRBJ2-3, with 8 bases identical to TRBD2. The CDR3 loop spans 17 amino acids. Germline V gene lookup returns CDR1 SGHNT and CDR2 YENEEA. The trim removed 5 bases at V and 2 bases at J, leaving 12 bases unmatched. Written as DNA, the CDR3 is TGTGCCAGCAGCGCCACGTCGGGGGGGCATTACACAGATACGCAGTATTTT. It encodes CASSATSGGHYTDTQYF.

The rearrangement joins TRBV4-1 to TRBJ2-3, with D maybe TRBD1 (6 bases). V lost 1 base and J 7 bases, leaving 9 bases between the germline ends. Germline assignment: CDR1 MGHRA and CDR2 YSYEKL. The CDR3 contains 13 residues. CDR3: CASSQGGQHTQYF. The CDR3 nucleotides are TGCGCCAGCAGCCAAGGAGGACAGCATACGCAGTATTTT.

This sequence joins TRBV5-1 and TRBJ1-1; the match to TRBD1 covers 8 bases. The germline gives CDR1 SGHRS, CDR2 YFSETQ. The CDR3 runs 16 residues. V gave up 1 base and J gave up 2 bases; unmatched junction bases: 7. The CDR3 loop reads CASSLWGQEINTEAFF. DNA of the CDR3: TGCGCCAGCAGCTTGTGGGGACAGGAGATCAACACTGAAGCTTTCTTT.

The V call is TRBV6-6, the J call TRBJ1-3; D is perhaps TRBD1 (6 bases). The CDR3 contains 13 residues. Germline CDR1 reads MNHNY; CDR2 reads SVGAGI (reference sequence). Trimming removed 6 bases from V and 7 bases from J, with 13 bases in between. The chain's CDR3 is CASSLPQGNTIYF. CDR3 nucleotides: TGTGCCAGCAGCCTCCCTCAGGGGAACACCATATATTTT.

The chain recombines TRBV6-6 with TRBJ2-1, with 7 bases identical to TRBD2. Trimming took 8 bases from V and 1 from J; bases not matched to a gene: 5. CDR3 size: 14 residues. From germline, CDR1 is MNHNY and CDR2 SVGAGI (reference sequence). The chain's CDR3 is CASSTSWSYNEQFF. The CDR3 DNA reads as TGTGCCAGCTCGACTAGCTGGTCCTACAATGAGCAGTTCTTC.

The genes are TRBV7-8 and TRBJ2-5; tentative D call: TRBD2 (5 bases). The CDR3 runs to 14 residues. Germline CDR1 SGHVS, CDR2 FQNEAQ. V lost 5 bases and J 3 bases, leaving 13 bases between the germline ends. The CDR3 bases are TGTGCCAGCAGCGCCCATAGCGAAAAAGAGACCCAGTACTTC. Amino acids: CASSAHSEKETQYF.